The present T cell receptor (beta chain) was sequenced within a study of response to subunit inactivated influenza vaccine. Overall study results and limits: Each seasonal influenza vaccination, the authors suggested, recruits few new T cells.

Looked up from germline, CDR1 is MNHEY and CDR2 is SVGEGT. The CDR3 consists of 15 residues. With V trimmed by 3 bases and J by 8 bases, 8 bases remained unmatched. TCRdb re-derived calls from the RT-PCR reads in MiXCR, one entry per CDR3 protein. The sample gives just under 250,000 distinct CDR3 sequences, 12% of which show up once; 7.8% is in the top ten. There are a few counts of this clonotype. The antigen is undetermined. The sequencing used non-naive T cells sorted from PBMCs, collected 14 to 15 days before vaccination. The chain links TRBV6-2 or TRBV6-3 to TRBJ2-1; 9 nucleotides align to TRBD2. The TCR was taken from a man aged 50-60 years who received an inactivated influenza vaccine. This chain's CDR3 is CASSYRSGGVDEQFF. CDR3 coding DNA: TGTGCCAGCAGTTATCGTAGCGGGGGCGTCGATGAGCAGTTCTTC.